These 19 T cell receptor beta chains were all obtained from the same sample, sequenced in a study of blood T cell repertoires in COVID-19. Produced via immunoSEQ multiplex PCR; TCRdb's table is partial and in-frame only. Of 130,000 to 150,000 clones in the sample, roughly 90% are singletons; the top ten hold about 2.3%. Sequencing was carried out using peripheral blood. The source of these receptors is a human donor in a cohort sampled during active COVID-19.

This sequence joins TRBV7-9 and TRBJ2-1; D is possibly TRBD2 (6 bases). The CDR3 spans 14 residues. The germline gives CDR1 SEHNR, CDR2 FQNEAQ (reference sequence). The V gene lost 2 bases and the J gene lost 5 bases, with 10 bases spanning the gap. CDR3 sequence reads: CASSLTGVDNEQFF. The DNA for the CDR3 is TGTGCCAGCAGCTTAACGGGAGTGGACAATGAGCAGTTCTTC.

The chain joins TRBV9 to TRBJ2-1; 7 nucleotides line up with TRBD2. Germline trimming cut 2 bases from V and 4 bases from J; bases unmatched to any gene: 6. CDR1 SGDLS and CDR2 YYNGEE come from the germline V gene. The CDR3 contains 15 residues. CDR3 in DNA: TGTGCCAGCAGCGTCGGTACTAGCGTATACAATGAGCAGTTCTTC. Translated: CASSVGTSVYNEQFF. The whole variable domain, remainder taken from reference TRBV9 and TRBJ2-1, is DSGVTQTPKHLITATGQRVTLRCSPRSGDLSVYWYQQSLDQGLQFLIQYYNGEERAKGNILERFSAQQFPDLHSELNLSSLELGDSALYFCASSVGTSVYNEQFFGPGTRLTVL.

This sequence joins TRBV2 and TRBJ1-5, with D perhaps matching TRBD1 (5 bases). Between the trimmed V and J ends, which lost 7 bases and 1 base, there was a span of 14 bases. Per the germline V gene, CDR1 is SNHLY and CDR2 is FYNNEI. The CDR3 contains 15 residues. The CDR3 here is CASNRGGGSNQPQHF. The CDR3 DNA reads as TGTGCCAGCAATCGGGGGGGAGGGAGCAATCAGCCCCAGCATTTT.

This chain links TRBV28 with TRBJ2-1; TRBD2 agrees at 8 bases. J lost 3 bases, V lost 8 bases, and 3 bases had no gene match. The CDR3 has 13 amino acids. Germline values: CDR1 MDHEN, CDR2 SYDVKM. In DNA, the CDR3 is TGTGCCAGCGTTGGGACTAGCTACAATGAGCAGTTCTTC. Amino acid sequence: CASVGTSYNEQFF.

The chain has TRBV4-2 and TRBJ2-1, with 12 bases that match TRBD2. CDR3 length equals 16 residues. The V gene end was trimmed by 2 bases and the J gene end by 6 bases; junction bases not matched to a gene: 5. Germline lookup yields CDR1 LGHNA and CDR2 YNFKEQ. CDR3 sequence: CASSQRLAGEGNEQFF. The CDR3 nucleotides read TGTGCCAGCAGCCAAAGACTAGCGGGAGAGGGCAATGAGCAGTTCTTC.

The J gene is TRBJ2-1, the V gene TRBV28; D perhaps matches TRBD2 (6 bases). Trimming left V 5 bases short and J 2 bases short, with 16 bases between. The CDR3 has 16 residues. Germline V gene data show CDR1 as MDHEN and CDR2 as SYDVKM. The CDR3 loop reads CASSLTVGGAYNEQFF. Written as DNA, the CDR3 is TGTGCCAGCAGTCTAACGGTCGGGGGAGCCTACAATGAGCAGTTCTTC.

The V and J genes are TRBV5-4 and TRBJ2-6; D remains ambiguous. CDR3 length: 16 residues. CDR1 and CDR2 from the germline V gene are SGHNT and YYREEE (reference sequence). V was pared by 0 bases and J by 0 bases, with 7 bases between. The CDR3 nucleotides are TGTGCCAGCAGCTTGGGCAGGAACTCTGGGGCCAACGTCCTGACTTTC. Its protein product is CASSLGRNSGANVLTF.

J is TRBJ1-2 and V is TRBV18; tentative D call: TRBD1 (5 bases). V was cut by 5 bases and J by 11 bases, with 15 bases left in between. Germline V gene sequence: CDR1 KGHSH, CDR2 LQKENI. This CDR3 contains 12 residues. CDR3 sequence: CASSTFTGSYTF. The CDR3 nucleotides are TGTGCCAGCTCAACTTTCACAGGTAGTTACACCTTC.

The V gene is TRBV18, the J gene TRBJ2-3; a weak D match, TRBD2 (5 bases). Germline V lookup: CDR1 KGHSH, CDR2 LQKENI. CDR3 length: 16 amino acids. Trimming removed 2 bases at V and 2 bases at J, with 14 bases between. The CDR3 DNA reads as TGTGCCAGCTCACCAGTCCAGCGGACCCTCACAGATACGCAGTATTTT. Its protein product is CASSPVQRTLTDTQYF.

The J gene is TRBJ1-2, the V gene TRBV19, with 8 bases fitting TRBD1. The CDR3 contains 13 residues. V gave up 3 bases and J gave up 5 bases; unmatched junction bases: 2. The V gene's germline CDR1 is LNHDA and CDR2 SQIVND (reference sequence). In DNA, the CDR3 is TGTGCCAGTAGTATGACAGGGGTTTATGGCTACACCTTC. Encoded protein: CASSMTGVYGYTF.

This clone has just a few counts. The V call is TRBV6-5, the J call TRBJ2-7, with 8 nucleotides matching TRBD2. The trim removed 5 bases at V and 3 bases at J, leaving 9 bases unmatched. This CDR3 region has 15 residues. Germline V gives CDR1 MNHEY, CDR2 SVGAGI. The CDR3 nucleotides are TGTGCCAGCAGTCTCAGTAGCGGGGTTTACTACGAGCAGTACTTC. It codes for CASSLSSGVYYEQYF.

The DNA for the CDR3 is TGTGCCAGCAGCAGACTAGCGGACTCCTACAATGAGCAGTTCTTC. Residues: CASSRLADSYNEQFF. The V gene is TRBV7-2, the J gene TRBJ2-1, with TRBD2 identical over 9 bases. This CDR3 is built from 15 residues. Germline V gene lookup returns CDR1 SGHTA and CDR2 FQGNSA. V dropped 5 bases and J dropped 0; count of bases not matched to a gene: 2. Full variable domain (remainder filled in from reference TRBV7-2 and TRBJ2-1): GAGVSQSPSNKVTEKGKDVELRCDPISGHTALYWYRQSLGQGLEFLIYFQGNSAPDKSGLPSDRFSAERTGGSVSTLTIQRTQQEDSAVYLCASSRLADSYNEQFFGPGTRLTVL.

The chain uses TRBV9 and TRBJ1-2; D gene unclear. This CDR3 region has 15 residues. Trimming removed 0 bases at V and 7 bases at J, with 16 bases between. Per germline, CDR1 SGDLS and CDR2 YYNGEE. CDR3 bases: TGTGCCAGCAGCGTAGGCCCCGCGGGGTCCTTTGGCTACACCTTC. This translates into CASSVGPAGSFGYTF.

The V call is TRBV7-6, the J call TRBJ2-2; 7 bases agree with TRBD2. CDR1 is SGHVS and CDR2 is FNYEAQ in the germline V gene. The CDR3 consists of 16 residues. V was clipped by 3 bases and J by 3 bases; unmatched bases: 7. CDR3 in amino acids: CASSFAASGYTGELFF. The CDR3 DNA follows: TGTGCCAGCAGCTTTGCGGCTAGCGGTTACACCGGGGAGCTGTTTTTT.

This clone was counted only a few times. V and J are TRBV6-5 and TRBJ2-4; 7 nucleotides agree with TRBD1. Unmatched junction bases numbered 11, after V lost 4 bases and J lost 5 bases. The V gene's germline CDR1 is MNHEY and CDR2 SVGAGI. This CDR3 has 16 amino acids. In DNA, the CDR3 is TGTGCCAGCAGTTCTTATTGGGACAGCGGAGAAAACATTCAGTACTTC. Its protein product is CASSSYWDSGENIQYF.

This clone has a single count. The chain has TRBV5-1 and TRBJ1-3; TRBD1 matches 8 bases. The CDR3 has 14 amino acids. In germline, CDR1 is SGHRS, CDR2 YFSETQ. The ends lost 0 bases at V and 4 bases at J; junction bases unmatched: 0. The CDR3 DNA sequence: TGCGCCAGCAGCTTGGGACAGGGGGGAAACACCATATATTTT. As protein: CASSLGQGGNTIYF.

The chain links TRBV5-4 to TRBJ2-5, with TRBD1 as a possible D gene (5 bases). Trimming cost V 0 bases and J 5 bases, with 11 bases left between them. Germline V CDR1 and CDR2: SGHNT, YYREEE (reference sequence). The CDR3 loop spans 14 amino acids. The CDR3 here is CASSLAGQGETQYF. CDR3 bases: TGTGCCAGCAGCTTGGCCGGGCAGGGTGAGACCCAGTACTTC.

This rearrangement joins TRBV10-3 to TRBJ1-3; 10 bases match TRBD1. The V gene's germline CDR1 is ENHRY and CDR2 SYGVKD. This CDR3 has 15 amino acids. The trim removed 8 bases at V and 3 bases at J, leaving 7 bases unmatched. The CDR3 region has the DNA TGTGCCATCGGGGCGTGGGACAGGGGTGGAAACACCATATATTTT. Residues: CAIGAWDRGGNTIYF.

Only a few counts were recorded for this clone. The CDR3 loop is CASSLGVGTSGDTQYF. The CDR3 DNA is TGTGCCAGCAGCTTAGGGGTAGGGACTAGCGGGGATACGCAGTATTTT. This rearrangement joins TRBV4-2 to TRBJ2-3; 12 bases line up with TRBD2. Per germline, CDR1 LGHNA and CDR2 YNFKEQ. The CDR3 is made up of 16 amino acids. J was trimmed by 6 bases and V by 5 bases; bases with no gene match: 9.